This TCR beta chain comes out of a study of blood T cell repertoires in COVID-19. This clone has just one count. Germline CDR1 and CDR2: SQVTM and ANQGSEA. The CDR3 runs to 13 residues. Trimming shortened V by 4 bases and J by 2 bases, and 11 bases separated the two germline ends. Per the original data handling: Amplifying reference gene primers gave estimates of nucleated cell counts. Repertoires were generated with immunoSEQ multiplex PCR, while TCRdb's copy carries only in-frame clones and drops some. V and J calls and clone size follow that table, whereas D and trimming were derived from the DNA. The sample lists some 200,000 clones; 80% were seen once.

The sample consisted of peripheral blood. The rearrangement joins TRBV29-1 to TRBJ1-2, with a possible D match to TRBD1 (6 bases). The clonotype originates from a woman aged 70-85 years with acute or convalescent COVID-19. CDR3 protein: CSVAAGANYGYTF. In nucleotides, the CDR3 is TGCAGCGTTGCGGCAGGGGCCAACTATGGCTACACCTTC.